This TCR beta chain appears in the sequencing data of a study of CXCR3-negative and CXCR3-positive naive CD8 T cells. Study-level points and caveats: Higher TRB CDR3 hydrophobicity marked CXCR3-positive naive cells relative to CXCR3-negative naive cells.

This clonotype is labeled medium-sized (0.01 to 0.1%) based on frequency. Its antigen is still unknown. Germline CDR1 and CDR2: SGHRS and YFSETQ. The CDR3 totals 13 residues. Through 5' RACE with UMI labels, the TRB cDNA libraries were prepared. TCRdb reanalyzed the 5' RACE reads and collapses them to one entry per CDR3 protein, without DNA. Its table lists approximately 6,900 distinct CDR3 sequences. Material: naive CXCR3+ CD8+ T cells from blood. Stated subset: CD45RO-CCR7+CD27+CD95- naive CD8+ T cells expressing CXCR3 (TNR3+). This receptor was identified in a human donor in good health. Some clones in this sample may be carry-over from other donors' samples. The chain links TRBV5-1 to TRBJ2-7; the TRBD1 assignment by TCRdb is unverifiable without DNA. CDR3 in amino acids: CASSPDEGYEQYF. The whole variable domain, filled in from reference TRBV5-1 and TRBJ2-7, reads KAGVTQTPRYLIKTRGQQVTLSCSPISGHRSVSWYQQTPGQGLQFLFEYFSETQRNKGNFPGRFSGRQFSNSRSEMNVSTLELGDSALYLCASSPDEGYEQYFGPGTRLTVT.